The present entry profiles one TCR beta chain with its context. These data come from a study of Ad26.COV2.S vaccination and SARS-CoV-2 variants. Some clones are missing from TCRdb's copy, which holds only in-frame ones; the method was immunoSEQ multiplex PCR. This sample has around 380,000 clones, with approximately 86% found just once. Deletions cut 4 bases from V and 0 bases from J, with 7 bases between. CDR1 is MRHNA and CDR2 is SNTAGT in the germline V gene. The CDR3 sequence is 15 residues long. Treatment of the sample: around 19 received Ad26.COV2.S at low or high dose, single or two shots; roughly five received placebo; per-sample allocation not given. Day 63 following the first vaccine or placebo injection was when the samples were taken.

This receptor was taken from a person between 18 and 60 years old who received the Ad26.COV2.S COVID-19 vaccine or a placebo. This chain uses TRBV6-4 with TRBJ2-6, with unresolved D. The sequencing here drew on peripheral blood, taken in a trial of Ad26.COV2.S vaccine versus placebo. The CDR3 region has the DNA TGTGCCAGCAGTGCAAGCATCTCTGGGGCCAACGTCCTGACTTTC. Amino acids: CASSASISGANVLTF.